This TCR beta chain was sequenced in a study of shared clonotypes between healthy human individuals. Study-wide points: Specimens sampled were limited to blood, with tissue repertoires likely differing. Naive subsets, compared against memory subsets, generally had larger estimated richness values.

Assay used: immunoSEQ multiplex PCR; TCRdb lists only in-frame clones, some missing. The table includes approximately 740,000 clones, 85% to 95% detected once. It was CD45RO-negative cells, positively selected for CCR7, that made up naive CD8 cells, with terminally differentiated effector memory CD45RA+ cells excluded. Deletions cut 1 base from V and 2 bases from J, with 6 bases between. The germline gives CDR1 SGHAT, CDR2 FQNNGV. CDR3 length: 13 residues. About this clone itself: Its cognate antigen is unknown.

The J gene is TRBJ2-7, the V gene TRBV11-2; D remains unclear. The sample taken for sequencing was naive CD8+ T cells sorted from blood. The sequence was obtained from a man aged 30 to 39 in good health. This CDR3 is CASSLAVTYEQYF. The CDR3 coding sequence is TGTGCCAGCAGCTTAGCCGTCACCTACGAGCAGTACTTC.